This T cell receptor (beta chain) was found in a study of blood T cell repertoires in COVID-19. At the level of the study: Acute and convalescent COVID-19 specimens originated in the United States, Italy and Spain.

Per the original data handling: Amplification from reference gene primers served as the basis for estimated nucleated cell counts. Sequenced by immunoSEQ multiplex PCR; TCRdb stores in-frame clones only, minus some. The DNA gave D and trimming, while V, J and clone size come from that table. The sample contains around 120,000 clones, 70% to 90% of which appear only once. The V gene's germline CDR1 is SGDLS and CDR2 YYNGEE. Trimming took 0 bases from V and 4 from J, leaving 12 bases between them. The CDR3 spans 15 residues. This sequence originates from a man aged 70 or older who had recovered from COVID-19. The chain couples TRBV9 to TRBJ2-3, with a tentative D call TRBD2 (6 bases). Source material: peripheral blood. This CDR3 reads CASSVDGGTPDTQYF. DNA of the CDR3: TGTGCCAGCAGCGTAGACGGCGGGACCCCAGATACGCAGTATTTT.